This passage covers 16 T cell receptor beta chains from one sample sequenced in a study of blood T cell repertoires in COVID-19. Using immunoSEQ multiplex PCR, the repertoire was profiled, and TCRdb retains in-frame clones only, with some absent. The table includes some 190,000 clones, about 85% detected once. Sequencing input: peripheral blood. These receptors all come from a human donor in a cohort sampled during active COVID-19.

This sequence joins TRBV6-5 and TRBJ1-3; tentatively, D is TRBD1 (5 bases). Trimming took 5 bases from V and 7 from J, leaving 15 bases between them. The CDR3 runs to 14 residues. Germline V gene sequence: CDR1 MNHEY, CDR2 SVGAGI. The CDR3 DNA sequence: TGTGCCAGCAGTACGATCTTTGGGGGGAACACCATATATTTT. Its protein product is CASSTIFGGNTIYF.

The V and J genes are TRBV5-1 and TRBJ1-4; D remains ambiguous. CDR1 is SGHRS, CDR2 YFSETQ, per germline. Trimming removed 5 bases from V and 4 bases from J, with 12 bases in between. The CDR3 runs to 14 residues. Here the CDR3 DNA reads TGCGCCAGCAGACAGCAGGCGATTAATGAAAAACTGTTTTTT. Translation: CASRQQAINEKLFF.

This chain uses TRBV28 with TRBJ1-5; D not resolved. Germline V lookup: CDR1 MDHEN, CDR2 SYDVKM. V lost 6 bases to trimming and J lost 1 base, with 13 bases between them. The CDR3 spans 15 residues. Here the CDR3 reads CASRVPAGSNQPQHF. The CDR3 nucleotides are TGTGCCAGCAGAGTACCCGCGGGAAGCAATCAGCCCCAGCATTTT.

The CDR3 spells CASARVAGTDQPQHF. The CDR3 region has the DNA TGTGCCAGCGCCAGGGTGGCTGGCACCGATCAGCCCCAGCATTTT. The chain uses TRBV9 and TRBJ1-5, with a weak D call TRBD1 (5 bases). The germline V gene has CDR1 SGDLS and CDR2 YYNGEE. The V end was cut by 7 bases, the J end by 5 bases, with 19 bases between. This CDR3 comprises 15 residues.

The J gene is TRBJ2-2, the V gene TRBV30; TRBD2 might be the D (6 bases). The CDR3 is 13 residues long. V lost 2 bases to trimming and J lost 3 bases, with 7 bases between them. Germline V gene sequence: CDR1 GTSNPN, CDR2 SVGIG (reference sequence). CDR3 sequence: CAWSRGYTGELFF. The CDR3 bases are TGTGCCTGGAGTCGGGGGTACACCGGGGAGCTGTTTTTT.

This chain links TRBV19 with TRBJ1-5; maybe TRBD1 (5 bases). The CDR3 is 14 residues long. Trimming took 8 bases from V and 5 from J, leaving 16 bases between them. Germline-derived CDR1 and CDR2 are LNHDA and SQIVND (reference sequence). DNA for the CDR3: TGTGCCAGTGCGAGGGACTTCTTGTATCAGCCCCAGCATTTT. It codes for CASARDFLYQPQHF.

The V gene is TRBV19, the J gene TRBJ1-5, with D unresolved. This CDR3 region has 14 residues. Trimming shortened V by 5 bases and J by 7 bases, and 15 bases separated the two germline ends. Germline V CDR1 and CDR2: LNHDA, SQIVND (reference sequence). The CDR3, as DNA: TGTGCCAGTAGTCCGAGGAGGGTTGGGCAGCCCCAGCATTTT. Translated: CASSPRRVGQPQHF. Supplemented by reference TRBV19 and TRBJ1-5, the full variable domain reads DGGITQSPKYLFRKEGQNVTLSCEQNLNHDAMYWYRQDPGQGLRLIYYSQIVNDFQKGDIAEGYSVSREKKESFPLTVTSAQKNPTAFYLCASSPRRVGQPQHFGDGTRLSIL.

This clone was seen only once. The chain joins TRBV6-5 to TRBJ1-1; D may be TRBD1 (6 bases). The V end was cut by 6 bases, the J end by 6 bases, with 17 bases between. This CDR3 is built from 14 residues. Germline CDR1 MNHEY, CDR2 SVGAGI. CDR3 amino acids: CASSTWDTLPEAFF. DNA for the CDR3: TGTGCCAGCAGCACCTGGGACACCTTGCCTGAAGCTTTCTTT.

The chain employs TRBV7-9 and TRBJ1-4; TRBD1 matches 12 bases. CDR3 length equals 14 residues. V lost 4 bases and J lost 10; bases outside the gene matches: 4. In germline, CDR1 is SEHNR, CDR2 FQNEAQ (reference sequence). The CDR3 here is CASSSEGQGAKLFF. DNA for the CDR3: TGTGCCAGCAGCTCGGAGGGACAGGGGGCAAAACTGTTTTTT.

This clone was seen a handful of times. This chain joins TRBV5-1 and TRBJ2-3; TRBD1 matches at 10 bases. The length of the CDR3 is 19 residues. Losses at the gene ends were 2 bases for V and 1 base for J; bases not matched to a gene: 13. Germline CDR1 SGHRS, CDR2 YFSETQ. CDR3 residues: CASSFRVAGQGLGTDTQYF. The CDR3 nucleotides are TGCGCCAGCAGCTTCAGGGTTGCGGGACAGGGGTTGGGCACAGATACGCAGTATTTT.

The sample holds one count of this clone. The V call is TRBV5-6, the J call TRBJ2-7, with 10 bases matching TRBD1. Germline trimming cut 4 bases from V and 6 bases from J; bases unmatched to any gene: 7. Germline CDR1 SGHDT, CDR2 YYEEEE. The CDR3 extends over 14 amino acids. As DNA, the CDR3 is TGTGCCAGCAGCACCGACAGGGGGCTCTCCGAGCAGTACGTC. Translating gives CASSTDRGLSEQYV.

The CDR3 sequence: CASYRKNTEAFF. The CDR3 DNA sequence: TGTGCCAGCTACAGGAAGAACACTGAAGCTTTCTTT. The genes are TRBV6-5 and TRBJ1-1; possibly TRBD1 for D (5 bases). The CDR3 is 12 residues long. V was shortened by 8 bases and J by 1 base, with 8 bases between the two germline ends. Germline lookup yields CDR1 MNHEY and CDR2 SVGAGI.

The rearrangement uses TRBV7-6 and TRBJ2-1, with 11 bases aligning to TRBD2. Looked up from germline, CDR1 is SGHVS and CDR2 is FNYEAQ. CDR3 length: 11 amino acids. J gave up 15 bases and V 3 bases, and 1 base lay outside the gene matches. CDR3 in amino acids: CASSLTSGTFF. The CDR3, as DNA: TGTGCCAGCAGCTTGACTAGCGGGACGTTCTTC.

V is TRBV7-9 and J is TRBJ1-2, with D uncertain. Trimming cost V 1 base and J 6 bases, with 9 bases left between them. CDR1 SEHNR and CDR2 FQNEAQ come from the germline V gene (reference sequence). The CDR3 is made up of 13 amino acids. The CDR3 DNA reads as TGTGCCAGCAGCTTAGGGATTAGCGATGGCTACACCTTC. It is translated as CASSLGISDGYTF. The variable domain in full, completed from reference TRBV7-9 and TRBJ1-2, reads DTGVSQNPRHKITKRGQNVTFRCDPISEHNRLYWYRQTLGQGPEFLTYFQNEAQLEKSRLLSDRFSAERPKGSFSTLEIQRTEQGDSAMYLCASSLGISDGYTFGSGTRLTVV.

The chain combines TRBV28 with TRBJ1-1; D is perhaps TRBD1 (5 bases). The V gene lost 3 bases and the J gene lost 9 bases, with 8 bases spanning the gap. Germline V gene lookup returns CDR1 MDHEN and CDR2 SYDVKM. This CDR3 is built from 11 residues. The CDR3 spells CASSLGPQAFF. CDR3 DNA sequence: TGTGCCAGCAGTTTGGGGCCCCAAGCTTTCTTT.

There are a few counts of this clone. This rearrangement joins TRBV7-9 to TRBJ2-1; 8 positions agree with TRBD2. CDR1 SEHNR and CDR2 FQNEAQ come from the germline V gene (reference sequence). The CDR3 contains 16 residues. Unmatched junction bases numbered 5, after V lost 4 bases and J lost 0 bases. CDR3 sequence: CASSSTSGSSYNEQFF. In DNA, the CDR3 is TGTGCCAGCAGCTCAACTAGCGGTAGCTCCTACAATGAGCAGTTCTTC.